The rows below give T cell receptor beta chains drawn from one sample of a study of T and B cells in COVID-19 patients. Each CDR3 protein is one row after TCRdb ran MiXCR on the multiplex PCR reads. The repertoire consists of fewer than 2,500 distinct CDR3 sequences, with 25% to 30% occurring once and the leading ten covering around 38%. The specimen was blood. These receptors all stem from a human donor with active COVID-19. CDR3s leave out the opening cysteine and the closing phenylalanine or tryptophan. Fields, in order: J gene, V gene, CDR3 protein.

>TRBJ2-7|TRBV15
ATSRDLTTSVWTYEQY
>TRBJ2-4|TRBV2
ASRATSLAKNIQY
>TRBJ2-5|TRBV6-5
ASSYTHTSGGTPQY
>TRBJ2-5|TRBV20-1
SAPKAPQETQY
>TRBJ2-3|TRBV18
ASSPTGDTQY
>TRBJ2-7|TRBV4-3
ASSQDHMGAGREQY
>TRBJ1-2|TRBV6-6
ASRTGGVFYGYT
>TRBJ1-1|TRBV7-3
ASSTQGNTEAF
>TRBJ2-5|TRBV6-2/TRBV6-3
ASSSQSGGLAGRGLIETQY
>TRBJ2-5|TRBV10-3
ASRDRATGETQY
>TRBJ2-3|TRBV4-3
ASSQEPDHTQY
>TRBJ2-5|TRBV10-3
APRKRGAVRETQY